The clone carrying this T cell receptor (beta chain) was counted a few times. Its specificity is unknown. This sample was included in a study of vaccination effects on CD4 cells after COVID-19. The germline V gene encodes CDR1 MGHDK and CDR2 SYGVNS. The V and J ends lost 2 bases and 3 bases, in that order; junction bases with no gene match: 3. CDR3 length equals 14 residues. Some clones are missing from TCRdb's copy, which holds only in-frame ones; the method was immunoSEQ multiplex PCR. The sample yields 50,000 or so clones, 75% to 85% seen once. Sequencing was preceded by expansion of antigen-specific CD4+ T cells with viral peptide pools in the ViraFEST assay. Following 10 days of culture, CD4+ T cells were isolated. Nucleocapsid antibody tests were negative, and the vaccine recipients had no prior SARS-CoV-2 infection.

The chain is built from TRBV25-1 and TRBJ1-2; TRBD1 agrees at 7 bases. This TCR was sampled from a human donor who received a COVID-19 vaccine. The sequencing used CD4+ T cells from PBMCs cultured with HCoV-OC43 spike peptides, collected before COVID-19 vaccination. Specified subset: HCoV-OC43 spike overlapping peptide pool stimulation. The CDR3 spells CASSETGTDYGYTF. The DNA for the CDR3 is TGTGCCAGCAGTGAAACCGGGACAGACTATGGCTACACCTTC.